The 31 T cell receptor beta chains presented below share a single source sample, sequenced in a study of blood T cells in healthy people across ages. A J-beta primer mix and a sample-barcoded 5' primer were used in a second PCR of roughly 7 to 12 cycles. TCRdb re-derived calls from the 5' RACE reads in MiXCR, one entry per CDR3 protein. Of 1.5 million to 2 million distinct CDR3 sequences detected, roughly 28% appear once; the ten largest clones hold 7.7%. Input material: blood. These TCRs come from a woman aged 25 to 45 in good health.

The chain carries TRBV11-2 and TRBJ2-7, with 10 bases fitting TRBD1. This CDR3 is built from 16 residues. Germline V gene data show CDR1 as SGHAT and CDR2 as FQNNGV. V lost 5 bases and J lost 4; bases outside the gene matches: 11. For the CDR3, the DNA is TGTGCCAGCAGCAGACTGATGGGGACAGGGGCGTACGAGCAGTACTTC. Encoded protein: CASSRLMGTGAYEQYF.

This clonotype has only a few counts. The gene calls are TRBV28 and TRBJ1-4; weak D call: TRBD1 (6 bases). The CDR3 is 14 residues long. Germline CDR1 is MDHEN and CDR2 is SYDVKM. V lost 6 bases to trimming and J lost 8 bases, with 16 bases between them. The CDR3 nucleotides read TGTGCCAGCAGCCCAGGGGACGGAAAGGAAAAACTGTTTTTT. It yields the protein CASSPGDGKEKLFF.

This chain links TRBV9 with TRBJ2-1; 7 positions match TRBD1. The J call may be mistaken, given a closer DNA end match to TRBJ2-7. CDR3 length: 14 residues. Germline V gene data show CDR1 as SGDLS and CDR2 as YYNGEE. This CDR3 reads CASSGLGTDNEQYF. DNA for the CDR3: TGTGCCAGCAGTGGGCTAGGGACAGACAATGAGCAGTACTTC.

Details on this clonotype: This may be a read error: a much more frequent sequence differs by one nucleotide. This chain uses TRBV7-2 with TRBJ2-7, with D hard to call. The V and J ends lost 1 base and 7 bases respectively, with 14 bases between them. CDR3 length equals 14 residues. CDR1 is SGHTA and CDR2 is FQGNSA in the germline V gene. For the CDR3, the DNA is TGTGCCAGCAGCTTAGGTTTGAAAGCGACTGAGCAGTACTTC. This translates into CASSLGLKATEQYF.

The rearrangement uses TRBV12-3 or TRBV12-4 and TRBJ1-1; D is undetermined. The CDR3 length is 14 residues. V lost 6 bases and J 4 bases, leaving 15 bases between the germline ends. CDR3 sequence: CASSYQVKATEAFF. The CDR3 DNA sequence: TGTGCCAGCAGCTACCAAGTGAAGGCCACTGAAGCTTTCTTT.

CDR3 DNA sequence: TGTGCCAGCAGCTTATCAGTGGGGGTGGGAAACATTCAGTACTTC. This translates into CASSLSVGVGNIQYF. The chain carries TRBV7-2 and TRBJ2-4; tentatively, D is TRBD1 or TRBD2 (5 bases each). Trimming shortened V by 2 bases and J by 6 bases, and 14 bases separated the two germline ends. Germline V gene lookup returns CDR1 SGHTA and CDR2 FQGNSA. CDR3 length equals 15 residues.

This clonotype was seen repeatedly, ten times or more. The chain has TRBV7-6 and TRBJ1-2, with D hard to call. Looked up from germline, CDR1 is SGHVS and CDR2 is FNYEAQ. With 4 bases removed from V and 2 bases from J, the gap between germline ends came to 8 bases. This CDR3 contains 13 residues. The CDR3 nucleotides are TGTGCCAGCAGCTGGAGGGAGAACTATGGCTACACCTTC. The encoded protein is CASSWRENYGYTF.

There are a few counts of this clonotype. The J gene is TRBJ2-3, the V gene TRBV15, with TRBD2 matching over 8 bases. CDR1 and CDR2 (germline): LNHNV, YYDKDF (reference sequence). V dropped 0 bases and J dropped 2; count of bases not matched to a gene: 4. The CDR3 contains 16 residues. DNA of the CDR3: TGTGCCACCAGCAGAGAGGGGCGGGGGGACACAGATACGCAGTATTTT. Translation: CATSREGRGDTDTQYF.

This clonotype was recorded only once. This could be a read error, since a much larger clone is one nucleotide away. This sequence joins TRBV5-1 and TRBJ2-1, with a weak D call TRBD1 (6 bases). V was clipped by 4 bases and J by 0 bases, with 14 bases between them. Per germline, CDR1 SGHRS and CDR2 YFSETQ. This CDR3 spans 16 amino acids. CDR3 coding DNA: TGCGCCAGCAGCGTTAGGACAGCCGACTCCTACAATGAGCAGTTCTTC. It yields the protein CASSVRTADSYNEQFF.

Note on this clonotype: Relative to the germline gene, one junction end is altered; a read error may explain this. This rearrangement joins TRBV10-3 to TRBJ2-5; D gene unclear. CDR1 is ENHRY, CDR2 SYGVKD, per germline. The CDR3 extends over 12 amino acids. This chain's CDR3 is CVISLNQETQYF. DNA for the CDR3: TGTGTCATCAGTCTAAACCAAGAGACCCAGTACTTC.

This clonotype was found a few times. The chain employs TRBV9 and TRBJ2-3; 7 nucleotides line up with TRBD2. Germline values: CDR1 SGDLS, CDR2 YYNGEE. With V trimmed by 2 bases and J by 0 bases, 9 bases remained unmatched. The CDR3 sequence is 17 residues long. CDR3 DNA: TGTGCCAGCAGCGTCGTGGCGGCGGGACTAAGCACAGATACGCAGTATTTT. Protein sequence: CASSVVAAGLSTDTQYF.

The chain has TRBV7-3 and TRBJ2-2, with unresolved D. Trimming took off 1 base at V and 8 bases at J, with 8 bases between the two ends. CDR3 length equals 13 residues. Germline V gene data show CDR1 as SGHTA and CDR2 as FQGTGA. In DNA form, the CDR3 reads TGTGCCAGCAGCTTAAGTACGGTGGGGGAGCTGTTTTTT. Protein: CASSLSTVGELFF.

This clonotype has only a few counts. A junction end diverges from the germline sequence, so it may reflect a read error. This rearrangement joins TRBV29-1 to TRBJ2-3; 9 positions agree with TRBD2. There are 14 residues in the CDR3. Germline loops: CDR1 SQVTM, CDR2 ANQGSEA. In DNA form, the CDR3 reads TGCAGCGTTTCGACTAGCGGAAACACAGATACTCAGTATTTT. Translated, it gives CSVSTSGNTDTQYF.

This clonotype was found a few times. V is TRBV9 and J is TRBJ2-3; a possible D gene is TRBD2 (5 bases). Germline assignment: CDR1 SGDLS and CDR2 YYNGEE. V lost 3 bases and J 0 bases, leaving 11 bases between the germline ends. This CDR3 spans 15 amino acids. DNA for the CDR3: TGTGCCAGCAGCGCCCAGCGGATAAGCACAGATACGCAGTATTTT. The encoded protein is CASSAQRISTDTQYF.

This clonotype was seen more than once but under ten times. The chain uses TRBV24-1 and TRBJ2-6; 7 positions match TRBD1. V shed 4 bases, J shed 2 bases, and the junction held 7 bases outside the gene matches. The germline gives CDR1 KGHDR, CDR2 SFDVKD. The CDR3 length is 17 residues. DNA of the CDR3: TGTGCCACCAGTGAATCGGACAGGCGCGCTGGGGCCAACGTCCTGACTTTC. The encoded protein is CATSESDRRAGANVLTF.

About this clonotype: Since a much larger clone is just one base distant, this may be a read error. The rearrangement joins TRBV29-1 to TRBJ1-2, with TRBD1 matching over 8 bases. This CDR3 contains 13 residues. Unmatched junction bases numbered 6, after V lost 6 bases and J lost 3 bases. Germline V gene sequence: CDR1 SQVTM, CDR2 ANQGSEA. The CDR3 reads CSVTGEGDYGYTF. In nucleotides, the CDR3 is TGCAGCGTGACAGGGGAGGGAGACTATGGCTACACCTTC.

In the case of this clonotype: A read error may account for a junction end that differs from germline. The chain combines TRBV10-3 with TRBJ2-1; 9 bases line up with TRBD2. The CDR3 is 15 amino acids. Germline CDR1 and CDR2: ENHRY and SYGVKD. The CDR3 protein is CAVRGGGASYNERFF. The CDR3 bases are TGTGCCGTCAGGGGCGGGGGGGCCTCCTACAATGAGCGGTTCTTC.

CDR3 sequence (DNA): TGCGCCAGCAGCCAAGACTCTGGGGGGCGGATCTACGAGCAGTACTTC. This codes for CASSQDSGGRIYEQYF. The chain couples TRBV4-1 to TRBJ2-7; the D call may be TRBD1 or TRBD2 (6 bases each). The V gene's germline CDR1 is MGHRA and CDR2 YSYEKL. Trimming took 0 bases from V and 3 from J, leaving 15 bases between them. This CDR3 comprises 16 residues.

The chain couples TRBV12-3 or TRBV12-4 to TRBJ1-6; D not certain. The CDR3 runs to 15 residues. Trimming cost V 5 bases and J 7 bases, with 15 bases left between them. This chain's CDR3 is CASSQYSTGNSPLHF. The CDR3 coding sequence is TGTGCCAGCAGTCAATACTCTACGGGGAATTCACCCCTCCACTTT.

The genes are TRBV6-6 and TRBJ2-5, with 10 bases matching TRBD2. Germline assignment: CDR1 MNHNY and CDR2 SVGAGI (reference sequence). The trim removed 6 bases at V and 4 bases at J, leaving 8 bases unmatched. The CDR3 has 15 amino acids. CDR3 sequence: CASRKREGLLETQYF. The CDR3 DNA reads TGTGCCAGCAGAAAGCGGGAGGGCCTACTAGAGACCCAGTACTTC.

V is TRBV6-6 and J is TRBJ2-1, with TRBD2 matching over 7 bases. The CDR3 sequence is 15 residues long. The ends lost 9 bases at V and 6 bases at J; junction bases unmatched: 14. From germline, CDR1 is MNHNY and CDR2 SVGAGI (reference sequence). The CDR3, as DNA: TGTGCCAGTGGGGCGGAGCGCGGGGGTCTCAATGAGCAGTTCTTC. This codes for CASGAERGGLNEQFF.

This clonotype showed up many times. The chain employs TRBV20-1 and TRBJ2-5, with 12 bases aligning to TRBD2. The germline V gene has CDR1 DFQATT and CDR2 SNEGSKA (reference sequence). This CDR3 has 14 residues. V gave up 5 bases and J gave up 5 bases; unmatched junction bases: 6. The CDR3 reads CSARTSGIQETQYF. The CDR3 DNA follows: TGCAGTGCTCGGACTAGCGGGATCCAGGAGACCCAGTACTTC.

The chain couples TRBV20-1 to TRBJ2-1, with 16 bases that match TRBD2. Germline CDR1 and CDR2: DFQATT and SNEGSKA (reference sequence). The CDR3 has 16 residues. Trimming took 3 bases from V and 9 from J; bases not matched to a gene: 8. This chain's CDR3 is CSARRGTSGRAVEQFF. The DNA for the CDR3 is TGCAGTGCTAGGCGCGGGACTAGCGGGAGGGCCGTTGAGCAGTTCTTC.

This clonotype was seen a few times. V gene TRBV27 combines with J gene TRBJ2-7; 8 positions match TRBD1. This CDR3 is built from 14 residues. Trimming removed 6 bases from V and 9 bases from J; junction bases left unmatched: 13. Germline CDR1 and CDR2: MNHEY and SMNVEV (reference sequence). The CDR3 here is CASRAGQGVGRQYF. The CDR3 DNA reads as TGTGCCAGCAGGGCCGGACAGGGCGTGGGTCGGCAGTACTTC.

The CDR3 loop reads CASSFRGTLNNEQYF. The CDR3 DNA sequence: TGTGCCAGCAGTTTTCGGGGCACCCTCAACAATGAGCAGTACTTC. The chain carries TRBV12-3 or TRBV12-4 and TRBJ2-5; D is tentatively TRBD1 or TRBD2 (5 bases each). Trimming removed 3 bases from V and 11 bases from J, with 22 bases in between. The length of the CDR3 is 15 residues.

A word on this clonotype: A much larger clone sits a single nucleotide away, making a read error possible. The gene calls are TRBV3-1 and TRBJ2-4; D ambiguous. V was cut by 2 bases and J by 13 bases, with 9 bases left in between. Germline-derived CDR1 and CDR2 are LGHDT and YNNKEL (reference sequence). The CDR3 covers 11 residues. The CDR3 loop is CASSQRDLQYF. CDR3 nucleotide sequence: TGTGCCAGCAGCCAACGTGACTTACAGTACTTC.

The V and J genes are TRBV4-1 and TRBJ2-1; weak D call: TRBD2 (6 bases). CDR1 and CDR2 from the germline V gene are MGHRA and YSYEKL. The CDR3 runs 15 residues. V was trimmed by 4 bases and J by 13 bases, leaving 23 bases between them. CDR3 region: CASSPPRTGEVGQFF. DNA for the CDR3: TGCGCCAGCAGCCCCCCTAGGACGGGGGAGGTGGGCCAGTTCTTC.

V is TRBV2 and J is TRBJ2-5; 7 positions agree with TRBD1. V was clipped by 5 bases and J by 6 bases; unmatched bases: 6. Germline V CDR1 and CDR2: SNHLY, FYNNEI. This CDR3 contains 13 residues. For the CDR3, the DNA is TGTGCCAGCAGTAAGAGGGGGCTTCAGACCCAGTACTTC. It translates to CASSKRGLQTQYF.

V usage is TRBV28 and J usage is TRBJ2-3, with 7 bases that match TRBD2. Germline V gives CDR1 MDHEN, CDR2 SYDVKM. V lost 2 bases to trimming and J lost 4 bases; unmatched junction nucleotides: 12. The CDR3 has 17 amino acids. CDR3 region: CASSLEEAGVLSDTQYF. As DNA, the CDR3 is TGTGCCAGCAGTTTAGAAGAGGCGGGAGTCTTGTCAGATACGCAGTATTTT.

Regarding this clonotype: One end of the junction fails to match germline, which may point to a read error. The chain recombines TRBV10-3 with TRBJ2-7; D is possibly TRBD1 (6 bases). The CDR3 is made up of 13 amino acids. Germline lookup yields CDR1 ENHRY and CDR2 SYGVKD. The chain's CDR3 is CATSEGQSYEQYF. The CDR3 coding sequence is TGTGCCACCAGTGAAGGACAGAGCTACGAGCAGTACTTC.

The V gene is TRBV5-6, the J gene TRBJ2-6; tentatively, D is TRBD1 or TRBD2 (6 bases each). Looked up from germline, CDR1 is SGHDT and CDR2 is YYEEEE. V shed 2 bases and J shed 0 bases, with 21 bases lying between them. The CDR3 is 20 residues long. The CDR3 nucleotides read TGTGCCAGCAGCTTATTAAGTTCGGGGGCCGCCCCCTCTGGGGCCAACGTCCTGACTTTC. This gives the protein CASSLLSSGAAPSGANVLTF. Based on the CDR3 plus reference TRBV5-6 and TRBJ2-6, the full variable domain is DAGVTQSPTHLIKTRGQQVTLRCSPKSGHDTVSWYQQALGQGPQFIFQYYEEEERQRGNFPDRFSGHQFPNYSSELNVNALLLGDSALYLCASSLLSSGAAPSGANVLTFGAGSRLTVL.